Listed below are T cell receptor beta chains from one sample, sequenced in a study of T cell responses to AZD1222 COVID-19 vaccine. The repertoire was sequenced with immunoSEQ multiplex PCR; TCRdb's copy has only in-frame clones and lacks some. The repertoire holds 90,000 to 150,000 clones, with 70% to 90% as singletons. The sequenced sample was peripheral blood, obtained on day 0 of AZD1222 vaccination. These receptor sequences come from an adult in good health. CDR3s include the opening cysteine and the closing phenylalanine or tryptophan. A D gene is named only where the DNA matches it firmly. Clone size is given for some rows only: seen once, a few or many times, or a class if the clone is expanded.

TRBJ1-2 TRBV3-1/TRBV3-2 NA TRBD1 TGTGCCAGCAGCCAAGTACCCCTGGGACAGGGGTATGGCTACACCTTC CASSQVPLGQGYGYTF
TRBJ2-5 TRBV5-1 NA TRBD1 TGCGCCAGCAGTTGGATCGGGACAGCCCAAGAGACCCAGTACTTC CASSWIGTAQETQYF
TRBJ1-2 TRBV19 NA TRBD1 TGTGCCAGTAGTCGGGACAGGGAGGAAAGATCCTATGGCTACACCTTC CASSRDREERSYGYTF
TRBJ1-3 TRBV7-9 once NA TGTGCCAGCAGCTGGGGGGGTATTAGCTCTGGAAACACCATATATTTT CASSWGGISSGNTIYF
TRBJ2-5 TRBV7-2 NA NA TGTGCCAGCAGCCGTAGCGGCTCAGTCCGAGAGACCCAGTACTTC CASSRSGSVRETQYF
TRBJ1-2 TRBV19 NA NA TGTGCCAGTATCGACCTAGGGGTTGGTTATGGCTACACCTTC CASIDLGVGYGYTF
TRBJ1-2 TRBV9 NA TRBD1 TGTGCCAGCAGCGTAGATACAGGGGGGAACTATGGCTACACCTTC CASSVDTGGNYGYTF
TRBJ1-5 TRBV6-2/TRBV6-3 NA NA TGTGCCAGCAGTTCGGGACTGGGGCATCTGTATCAGCCCCAGCATTTT CASSSGLGHLYQPQHF
TRBJ2-7 TRBV9 NA NA TGTGCCAGCAGCGGGCCGTCCTACGAGCAGTACTTC CASSGPSYEQYF
TRBJ1-1 TRBV11-1 NA TRBD1 TGTGCCAGCAGCCGAAGACAGGGGGGGAACACTGAAGCTTTCTTT CASSRRQGGNTEAFF
TRBJ1-1 TRBV7-3 NA NA TGTGCCAGCAGCCCGTCTCAGGGAAGTGAAGCTTTCTTT CASSPSQGSEAFF
TRBJ1-2 TRBV4-3 once NA TGCGCCAGCAGCCAATCTAAAAATACAGGGAATGGCTACACCTTC CASSQSKNTGNGYTF
TRBJ1-3 TRBV12-5 NA NA TGTGCTAGTGGTTTGGTACTCTCCACAGGGACTGGAAACACCATATATTTT CASGLVLSTGTGNTIYF
TRBJ1-1 TRBV6-5 NA NA TGTGCCAGCAGTTACTCGATCGACGGACTTGAAGCTTTCTTT CASSYSIDGLEAFF
TRBJ1-1 TRBV6-5 NA NA TGTGCCAGCAGATTTACTAACACTGAAGCTTTCTTT CASRFTNTEAFF
TRBJ2-3 TRBV28 NA NA TGTGCCAGCAGTTTGAGGGGGGCCCCGGGAGATACGCAGTATTTT CASSLRGAPGDTQYF
TRBJ2-7 TRBV19 once NA TGTGCCAGTAGTATTGGGTCGGGACGGTCGTCCTACGAGCAGTACTTC CASSIGSGRSSYEQYF
TRBJ1-5 TRBV19 NA TRBD1 TGTGCCAGCCAAACTAACAGGGGGTGGACTCAGCCCCAGCATTTT CASQTNRGWTQPQHF
TRBJ1-1 TRBV7-3 NA TRBD1 TGTGCCAGCAGCTGGACAGGTGGGACTGAAGCTTTCTTT CASSWTGGTEAFF
TRBJ2-2 TRBV27 NA TRBD2 TGTGCCAGCAGTTTCTCCGCGGGGGAGAGAACCGGGGAGCTGTTTTTT CASSFSAGERTGELFF
TRBJ1-5 TRBV6-2/TRBV6-3 NA NA TGTGCCAGCAGTTTAACAGTATTCAATCAGCCCCAGCATTTT CASSLTVFNQPQHF
TRBJ1-5 TRBV7-9 NA NA TGTGCCAGCAGTGAGGGAGGGCCATATCAGCCCCAGCATTTT CASSEGGPYQPQHF
TRBJ2-5 TRBV7-9 NA TRBD1 TGTGCCAGCAGCTTCGGGACAGACCTGGAGACCCAGTACTTC CASSFGTDLETQYF
TRBJ2-2 TRBV6-2/TRBV6-3 NA TRBD2 TGTGCCAGCAGCCCTTGGACTAGCGGGGACACCGGGGAGCTGTTTTTT CASSPWTSGDTGELFF
TRBJ2-5 TRBV19 NA TRBD1 TGTGCCAGTAGTACCCAAATACAGGGGGCTGAGACCCAGTACTTC CASSTQIQGAETQYF
TRBJ2-1 TRBV4-2 once TRBD2 TGTGCCAGCAGCCAATCGGTTATTAGCGGGGGATATGAGCAGTTCTTC CASSQSVISGGYEQFF
TRBJ1-5 TRBV7-8 few NA TGTGCCAGCAGCTTAGGTGGGGGTCAGCCCCAGCATTTT CASSLGGGQPQHF